The 13 T cell receptor beta chains below were found in one sample sequenced in a study of shared clonotypes between healthy human individuals. Sequencing used immunoSEQ multiplex PCR; TCRdb keeps in-frame clones, though not all of them. In the table there are some 2.1 million clones, over 85% of which are singletons. CD45RO-negative, CCR7-positively selected cells formed the naive CD8 fraction, excluding terminally differentiated effector memory CD45RA+ cells. Material: naive CD8+ T cells sorted from blood. Receptors originate from a man aged 18 to 29 in good health.

A note on this clone: This CDR3 is also generated by other DNA sequences in the sample. The CDR3 loop is CASSVGGLAGYEQYF. The CDR3 nucleotides read TGTGCCAGCAGCGTAGGGGGTCTAGCGGGGTACGAGCAGTACTTC. The chain combines TRBV9 with TRBJ2-7; 9 positions match TRBD2. This CDR3 is built from 15 residues. V shed 0 bases and J 4 bases; nucleotides not matched to a gene: 5. Germline V gives CDR1 SGDLS, CDR2 YYNGEE.

Remarks on this clone: This specimen includes other DNA sequences encoding the same CDR3. The gene calls are TRBV4-1 and TRBJ1-5; D is uncertain. This CDR3 is built from 16 residues. Trimming cost V 0 bases and J 0 bases, with 9 bases left between them. Germline V CDR1 and CDR2: MGHRA, YSYEKL. The CDR3 loop reads CASSQDWSYSNQPQHF. The CDR3 DNA reads TGCGCCAGCAGCCAAGACTGGAGCTATAGCAATCAGCCCCAGCATTTT.

As concerns this clone: Other DNA sequences in this specimen translate into the identical CDR3. V and J are TRBV6-5 and TRBJ2-7; 9 nucleotides match TRBD1. The CDR3 consists of 14 residues. Germline CDR1 MNHEY, CDR2 SVGAGI. V was clipped by 3 bases and J by 3 bases; unmatched bases: 3. CDR3 amino acids: CASSYGGQGYEQYF. The CDR3 DNA follows: TGTGCCAGCAGTTATGGGGGACAGGGCTACGAGCAGTACTTC.

The chain uses TRBV19 and TRBJ1-2; no firm D call. The germline CDR1 and CDR2 sequences are LNHDA and SQIVND (reference sequence). Trimming left V 0 bases short and J 6 bases short, with 8 bases between. The CDR3 spans 13 residues. CDR3 residues: CASSIDLADGYTF. Written as DNA, the CDR3 is TGTGCCAGTAGTATAGATTTGGCCGATGGCTACACCTTC.

In regard to this clone: Additional DNA sequences in this sample encode the identical CDR3. The chain uses TRBV9 and TRBJ2-7, with a weak D call TRBD2 (6 bases). The CDR3 spans 14 residues. Germline CDR1 is SGDLS and CDR2 is YYNGEE. Trimming pared 4 bases from V and 3 bases from J, leaving 14 bases between. The CDR3 loop reads CASSLGLGGYEQYF. CDR3 coding DNA: TGTGCCAGCAGCCTGGGGCTGGGGGGCTACGAGCAGTACTTC.

With regard to this clone: In the same sample, other DNA sequences code for this CDR3. The V gene is TRBV5-6, the J gene TRBJ2-5, with D possibly called TRBD1 or TRBD2 (5 bases each). V was pared by 3 bases and J by 5 bases, with 8 bases between. CDR1 is SGHDT, CDR2 YYEEEE, per germline. The CDR3 is made up of 12 amino acids. The CDR3 region has the DNA TGTGCCAGCAGCTGGGGCGGGGAGACCCAGTACTTC. This translates into CASSWGGETQYF. The variable domain in full, completed from reference TRBV5-6 and TRBJ2-5, reads DAGVTQSPTHLIKTRGQQVTLRCSPKSGHDTVSWYQQALGQGPQFIFQYYEEEERQRGNFPDRFSGHQFPNYSSELNVNALLLGDSALYLCASSWGGETQYFGPGTRLLVL.

The chain has TRBV11-1 and TRBJ2-1, with TRBD2 matching 8 bases. The length of the CDR3 is 14 residues. Looked up from germline, CDR1 is SGHAT and CDR2 is FQDESV (reference sequence). J was trimmed by 4 bases and V by 5 bases; bases with no gene match: 4. The CDR3 DNA reads TGTGCCAGCAGCCCCGGGGGGGTTTACAATGAGCAGTTCTTC. This encodes CASSPGGVYNEQFF.

The genes are TRBV5-1 and TRBJ2-1; 11 nucleotides align to TRBD2. Per the germline V gene, CDR1 is SGHRS and CDR2 is YFSETQ. J lost 7 bases, V lost 4 bases, and 7 bases had no gene match. This CDR3 has 15 amino acids. CDR3 amino acids: CASSVSGGAGNEQFF. The CDR3 DNA follows: TGCGCCAGCAGCGTTAGCGGGGGGGCCGGGAATGAGCAGTTCTTC.

The V call is TRBV7-9, the J call TRBJ2-7; no definite D call. Germline V gives CDR1 SEHNR, CDR2 FQNEAQ (reference sequence). This CDR3 is built from 14 residues. With 1 base removed from V and 0 bases from J, the gap between germline ends came to 7 bases. The CDR3 region has the DNA TGTGCCAGCAGCTTAGTGGCCAACTCCTACGAGCAGTACTTC. This translates into CASSLVANSYEQYF.

The chain employs TRBV7-9 and TRBJ2-2, with 8 bases that match TRBD2. V lost 5 bases and J lost 3; bases outside the gene matches: 8. The CDR3 runs to 16 residues. Germline values: CDR1 SEHNR, CDR2 FQNEAQ (reference sequence). This CDR3 reads CASSPQGSGDTGELFF. For the CDR3, the DNA is TGTGCCAGCAGCCCCCAGGGTAGCGGGGACACCGGGGAGCTGTTTTTT.

This sequence joins TRBV7-9 and TRBJ2-3, with D perhaps matching TRBD2 (5 bases). The CDR3 spans 17 residues. Trimming left V 5 bases short and J 2 bases short, with 20 bases between. Germline CDR1 SEHNR, CDR2 FQNEAQ (reference sequence). CDR3 sequence: CASSGGAAAPPTDTQYF. DNA for the CDR3: TGTGCCAGCAGCGGAGGCGCAGCCGCCCCCCCCACAGATACGCAGTATTTT.

This clone was detected only once. The gene calls are TRBV5-5 and TRBJ2-3; D is unclear. Per the germline V gene, CDR1 is SGHKS and CDR2 is YYEKEE (reference sequence). The CDR3 is 11 residues long. The V end was cut by 3 bases, the J end by 5 bases, with 4 bases between. The CDR3 region has the DNA TGTGCCAGCAGCTCCTTAGATACGCAGTATTTT. It yields the protein CASSSLDTQYF.

This clone was counted a few times. The chain links TRBV19 to TRBJ1-5; D uncertain. In germline, CDR1 is LNHDA, CDR2 SQIVND (reference sequence). Trimming cost V 6 bases and J 6 bases, with 12 bases left between them. The CDR3 has 13 amino acids. Here the CDR3 reads CASSERKTQPQHF. The CDR3 nucleotides are TGTGCCAGTAGCGAGCGAAAGACTCAGCCCCAGCATTTT.